A single T cell receptor (beta chain) is shown here with its context. The specificity of this receptor is unknown. No base quality information exists; no much larger clone differs at one position. The record originates from a study of shared clonotypes between healthy human individuals (dated by TCRdb to 2019 to 2021). Background for the entire study: Two women and three men aged 18 to 49 years were included in the cohort. For each donor, CD4 naive and CD4 memory were each run on three plates, CD8 naive on two plates, and CD8 memory on one plate. To estimate repertoire size and how much clonotype sharing occurs between individuals, the study deeply sequenced the blood TCR repertoires of 5 or 6 healthy adults. Per donor, leukapheresis produced somewhere between about 0.94 and 9.5 billion PBMCs. Different laboratories and diverse techniques were used to prepare libraries and sequence TCR repertoires, to increase sequencing depth and limit assay-specific biases.

CDR1 and CDR2 were assigned from the germline V gene as MGHDK and SYGVNS. Trimming at the junction amounts to 1 base on V and 2 bases on J, and the germline ends lie 14 bases apart. Its CDR3 holds 16 amino acids, cysteine through phenylalanine. Only the CDR3 region is kept as DNA, spanning 48 bases read in frame from base 1. The donors were healthy, HIV-negative adults who had no recently reported acute infections or vaccinations. Every donor was a Caucasian adult living in Nashville, Tennessee, USA. CD4+ T cells were enriched by magnetic negative selection; naive cells were then positively selected on CD45RA, and the negative fraction formed the memory subset. Blood was collected by leukapheresis, and PBMCs were isolated by Ficoll-Histopaque density gradient centrifugation and then cryopreserved in liquid nitrogen vapor phase. Analytical flow cytometry was used to check the purity and quantity of every magnetically sorted T cell population. Genomic DNA was isolated from every sorted fraction and measured by UV absorbance on a Nanodrop 2000c.

On the study overall, not on this receptor specifically: Larger estimated clonotype richness was generally found for naive subsets than for memory subsets. Sharing across four donors was observed for 4.5% to 6.5% of naive CD4, over 3% of naive CD8, over 2% of memory CD4, and 0.4% of memory CD8 clonotypes. Based on pairwise subsampling, the degree of clonotype sharing among donors was expected to be affected by sequencing depth. The genetic and exposure-history diversity represented was limited by the small number of donors. Clonotypes shared by all four sorted-subset donors showed higher generation probabilities than non-shared clonotypes. Even with the large sequencing depth, rarefaction of the sorted-subset datasets indicated that sequencing was incomplete. Only blood was sampled, and tissue TCR repertoires likely differ from those in blood.

Using the deep immunoSEQ assay, TCR CDR3 regions were amplified from genomic DNA by multiplex PCR. Extracted genomic DNA from each cell subset was distributed evenly across all wells of several immunoSEQ 96-well plates, and each plate was treated as a replicate. Each replicate PCR for sorted subsets received about 220 ng genomic DNA, equal to roughly 33,000 T cell genomes. The purified libraries were quantified using a Qubit 3.0 fluorometer, sized with a Bioanalyzer 2100, and then quantified again using the KAPA Library Quantification kit. Every immunoSEQ 96-well plate was sequenced on a dedicated single-read 150-cycle Illumina NextSeq 550 flow cell. Regarding the original processing steps: Because the immunoSEQ output included only junctional sequences and no quality scores, the filtering could not be the same as the filtering used for full-length reads. Sequences were annotated with PyIR, a Python wrapper for IgBLAST v1.9, and V/J genes and CDR3 were assigned using IMGT germline references. Any read was removed if the V/J assignment was weak (E-value above 1e-6), the CDR3 was missing, or the read contained stop codons, out-of-frame junctions, or ambiguous translated residues. V3J clonotypes were defined as sequences sharing the same inferred V gene, J gene, and CDR3 amino acid sequence. Percentage overlap between repertoires was computed as shared unique clonotypes divided by the size of the smaller repertoire. Richness of each repertoire was evaluated using RTK rarefaction, the Chao1 estimator, and Recon v2.1 estimates of unobserved clonotypes. For all TCRbeta clonotypes obtained by the gDNA method from four donors, generation probabilities were computed with OLGA. This is the immuneACCESS table as TCRdb keeps it, with only in-frame sequences that have V and J called. A part of the clones is gone; compared with another copy, unresolved V genes explain less than half, and the rest is unexplained. Clonal size and the V and J genes are those of that table, whereas D and trimming came from the DNA. The sample table records a few million clones; about 94% of these occur just once. The top ten constitute less than 0.15% of the sample.

The chain couples TRBV25-1 to TRBJ2-5; no D gene call is confident. Sample: naive CD4+ T cells sorted from blood. Sample cell subset or site, as interpreted from the label and publication: CD45RA+ positively selected. The sequence derives from a man aged 18-30 years in good health. Read as DNA, the sequence is TGTGCCAGCAGTGAATTTGGGCCGGCCCAACAAGAGACCCAGTACTTC. The translation is CASSEFGPAQQETQYF.